This T cell receptor (beta chain) was profiled in a study of T cell changes during pregnancy in multiple sclerosis. The V gene end was trimmed by 3 bases and the J gene end by 9 bases; junction bases not matched to a gene: 13. Germline V gene data show CDR1 as GTSNPN and CDR2 as SVGIG (reference sequence). The CDR3 runs 15 residues. Profiled with immunoSEQ multiplex PCR; TCRdb holds only in-frame clones, not every one. The top ten hold 0.89% of the sample, which has about 61,000 clones, approximately 90% seen once. The chain joins TRBV30 to TRBJ2-2; 7 bases are shared with TRBD1. The clonotype originates from a female donor in good health, enrolled as a control in a pregnancy study. This sample comprised peripheral blood, obtained in the first trimester of pregnancy. The CDR3 loop is CAWSGEDRARRELFF. For the CDR3, the DNA is TGTGCCTGGAGCGGGGAAGACAGGGCCAGGCGGGAGCTGTTTTTT.